The rows below give T cell receptor beta chains drawn from one sample of a study of post-analysis software for immune sequencing data. Each CDR3 protein is one row after TCRdb ran MiXCR on the PCR reads. This table has almost 700,000 distinct CDR3 sequences, approximately 59% appearing once. The sequenced sample consisted of blood. Receptors originate from a girl aged 2 to 9 with multiple sclerosis. Each CDR3 is given with its conserved first and last residue. A D gene is named only where the DNA matches it firmly. A row's size may be missing; if present it is once, few, many or a size class.

size: .
D: TRBD1
V: TRBV5-6
J: TRBJ1-2
DNA: TGTGCCAGCAGCTGGGGAAGGGGGCGCGACTATGGCTACACCTTC
CDR3: CASSWGRGRDYGYTF

size: .
D: .
V: TRBV12-3/TRBV12-4
J: TRBJ2-7
DNA: TGTGCCAGCAGTACTCTAGACCTCAAAGACCCCTACGAGCAGTACTTC
CDR3: CASSTLDLKDPYEQYF

size: .
D: .
V: TRBV11-2
J: TRBJ2-5
DNA: TGTGCCAGCAGCTTAGATCGAATACAGGGATTCGGGGAGACCCAGTACTTC
CDR3: CASSLDRIQGFGETQYF

size: .
D: TRBD1
V: TRBV7-6
J: TRBJ2-1
DNA: TGTGCCAGCAGCTTAGTCCAAGGACAGGGGAGCTCCTACAATGAGCAGTTCTTC
CDR3: CASSLVQGQGSSYNEQFF

size: .
D: TRBD1
V: TRBV6-2/TRBV6-3
J: TRBJ1-1
DNA: TGTGCCAGCGTGGATATGGGACAGCAGAACACTGAAGCTTTCTTT
CDR3: CASVDMGQQNTEAFF

size: .
D: TRBD2
V: TRBV7-9
J: TRBJ2-7
DNA: TGTGCCAGCAGCTTGATTGCGGGAGGGCCGTACGAGCAGTACTTC
CDR3: CASSLIAGGPYEQYF

size: .
D: TRBD2
V: TRBV7-8
J: TRBJ2-5
DNA: TGTGCCAGTTACCCCGGGACTAGTGACGGAGAGACCCAGTACTTC
CDR3: CASYPGTSDGETQYF

size: .
D: .
V: TRBV7-9
J: TRBJ2-6
DNA: TGTGCCAGCAGCTTACCCGGGGTGGGCCCTTCTGGGGCCAACGTCCTGACTTTC
CDR3: CASSLPGVGPSGANVLTF

size: once
D: .
V: TRBV30
J: TRBJ1-1
DNA: TGTGCCTGGAGGGCCTCCACTGAAGCTTTCTTT
CDR3: CAWRASTEAFF

size: .
D: TRBD2
V: TRBV15
J: TRBJ2-5
DNA: TGTGCCACCAGCAGGACAGGGCCCGGGACTAGCGGGGTTCACCAAGAGACCCAGTACTTC
CDR3: CATSRTGPGTSGVHQETQYF

size: few
D: .
V: TRBV4-1
J: TRBJ2-1
DNA: TGCGCCAGCAGCCAAGGGCCCAGGTGGAATGAGCAGTTCTTC
CDR3: CASSQGPRWNEQFF

size: many
D: TRBD2
V: TRBV20-1
J: TRBJ2-1
DNA: TGCAGTGCTACCGGGACTAGCGATCACAATGAGCAGTTCTTC
CDR3: CSATGTSDHNEQFF

size: few
D: TRBD1
V: TRBV7-2
J: TRBJ2-4
DNA: TGTGCCAGCAGCTTACAACTCACAGGGGGATTGGACATTCAGTACTTC
CDR3: CASSLQLTGGLDIQYF

size: .
D: TRBD1
V: TRBV7-2
J: TRBJ2-5
DNA: TGTGCCAGTACAGGGGAAATCCAAGAGACCCAGTACTTC
CDR3: CASTGEIQETQYF

size: .
D: .
V: TRBV5-1
J: TRBJ1-1
DNA: TGCGCCAGCAGCTTGTGGGGGGCGAACACTGAAGCTTTCTTT
CDR3: CASSLWGANTEAFF

size: once
D: .
V: TRBV6-5
J: TRBJ2-2
DNA: TGTGCCAGCAGTTACTCGGCCGGGACCGGGGAGCTGTTTTTT
CDR3: CASSYSAGTGELFF

size: .
D: TRBD1
V: TRBV20-1
J: TRBJ2-5
DNA: TGCAGTGCTAGAGATACGGGACAGGGGACAGAGACCCAGTACTTC
CDR3: CSARDTGQGTETQYF

size: .
D: .
V: TRBV11-2
J: TRBJ1-1
DNA: TGTGCCAGCAGCTTAAAGGTCAGGGTAGCGACTGAAGCTTTCTTT
CDR3: CASSLKVRVATEAFF

size: few
D: .
V: TRBV7-9
J: TRBJ2-1
DNA: TGTGCCAGCAATTCGGGTCCCCTAATCTCCTACAATGAGCAGTTCTTC
CDR3: CASNSGPLISYNEQFF

size: .
D: .
V: TRBV4-1
J: TRBJ1-2
DNA: TGCGCCAGCAGCCAAGAGGCGGGAACGGGCTACACCTTC
CDR3: CASSQEAGTGYTF

size: .
D: .
V: TRBV28
J: TRBJ2-3
DNA: TGTGCCAGCAGGGAGCAGGGCGGCAGCACAGATACGCAGTATTTT
CDR3: CASREQGGSTDTQYF

size: .
D: .
V: TRBV4-2
J: TRBJ2-1
DNA: TGTGCCAGCAGCCAAAGGAGGGGGCTTTACAATGAGCAGTTCTTC
CDR3: CASSQRRGLYNEQFF